The sequence of this TCR beta chain was determined in a study of T cell responses to AZD1222 COVID-19 vaccine. In germline, CDR1 is MNHEY, CDR2 SMNVEV (reference sequence). CDR3 size: 15 residues. The V gene end was trimmed by 3 bases and the J gene end by 4 bases; junction bases not matched to a gene: 8. The assay was immunoSEQ multiplex PCR, and TCRdb's table has in-frame clones only and misses some. The sample includes 100,000 to 150,000 clones, about 94% seen only once; the top ten take around 5.9%. The sequences come from peripheral blood, collected on day 0 of AZD1222 vaccination. This chain links TRBV27 with TRBJ1-1, with 7 bases identical to TRBD1. The receptor comes from an adult in good health. The CDR3 nucleotides read TGTGCCAGCAGTTTTTGGAACAGGGGCGGCACTGAAGCTTTCTTT. Its protein is CASSFWNRGGTEAFF.